This TCR beta chain was retrieved from a study of CD8 T cells in Susac syndrome. As for this clonotype: Its antigen is still unknown.

Study-level points and caveats: A relatively small number of individuals underwent TCR sequencing and HLA analysis.

Random-hexamer reverse transcription was applied to about 0.45 to 1 ug RNA. TCR beta CDR3 was amplified by immunoSEQ covering 54 Vbeta and 13 Jbeta. TCRdb re-called the immunoSEQ multiplex PCR reads through MiXCR, storing one row per CDR3 protein. The table shows about 250,000 distinct CDR3 sequences, with around 93% occurring only once. Germline-derived CDR1 and CDR2 are LGHDT and YNNKEL (reference sequence). The CDR3 covers 15 residues. V lost 4 bases, J lost 13 bases, and 15 bases stayed unmatched. The receptor's source is a human donor with multiple sclerosis. V is TRBV3-1 and J is TRBJ1-5, with 8 bases fitting TRBD1. The sequencing input was CD4+ T cells from PBMCs. The CDR3 is CASSPGQGGVVGQHF. DNA of the CDR3: TGTGCCAGCAGCCCCGGACAGGGAGGCGTTGTAGGGCAGCATTTT.